This T cell receptor beta chain came from a study of Graves' ophthalmopathy and Graves' hyperthyroidism. Study-wide results and limits: Among expanded thyroid clonotypes above 0.001 frequency, most also occurred in blood.

Trimming stripped 4 bases from V and 7 bases from J, with 14 bases between. This CDR3 region has 14 residues. The germline gives CDR1 ENHRY, CDR2 SYGVKD. This clonotype was found a few times. The antigen is undetermined. The authors amplified TCR beta CDR3 regions from RNA transcripts. RT-PCR in the first round used HTBI primers; a second-round multiplex PCR followed. TCRdb re-derived calls from the multiplex PCR reads in MiXCR, one entry per CDR3 protein. Altogether about 550,000 distinct CDR3 sequences are present, 39% being singletons, with the ten largest covering 3.5% to 5%. Sequenced material: peripheral blood or thyroid tissue (not recorded which). This clonotype was obtained from an adult man with Graves' hyperthyroidism. The V gene is TRBV10-3, the J gene TRBJ1-5; D might be TRBD1 (5 bases). The CDR3 sequence is CAISGSRGGQPQHF. In nucleotides, the CDR3 is TGTGCCATCAGTGGTTCACGGGGGGGGCAGCCCCAGCATTTT.